Presented here are 5 T cell receptor beta chains from one specimen sequenced in a study of control samples from healthy donors and cancer patients. Only in-frame clones appear in the TCRdb table, and some are missing; sequencing was by immunoSEQ multiplex PCR. This table holds 130,000 to 150,000 clones, approximately 91% found once. The sequenced sample consisted of blood. The source is a woman between 25 and 40 years old in good health.

The rearrangement links TRBV3-1 (or the pseudogene TRBV3-2) to TRBJ1-2, with D maybe TRBD1 (5 bases). Germline lookup yields CDR1 LGHDT and CDR2 YNNKEL (reference sequence). The CDR3 contains 12 residues. V was clipped by 3 bases and J by 11 bases, with 13 bases between them. Written as DNA, the CDR3 is TGTGCCAGCAGCCATCTCTCGGGGCCGTACACCTTC. Its protein product is CASSHLSGPYTF.

The chain links TRBV18 to TRBJ1-6, with unresolved D. The V end was cut by 4 bases, the J end by 10 bases, with 14 bases between. The CDR3 consists of 14 residues. CDR1 is KGHSH, CDR2 LQKENI, per germline. The DNA for the CDR3 is TGTGCCAGCTCACAGACGGAGGGAAACTCACCCCTCCACTTT. Its translation is CASSQTEGNSPLHF.

In DNA, the CDR3 is TGCAGCGCCTGGACCCGTATCACAGATACGCAGTATTTT. It codes for CSAWTRITDTQYF. The J gene is TRBJ2-3, the V gene TRBV29-1; no clear D. The CDR3 loop spans 13 amino acids. V lost 7 bases and J lost 2, with 13 bases in between. The germline V gene encodes CDR1 SQVTM and CDR2 ANQGSEA.

The chain has TRBV15 and TRBJ2-7, with 7 nucleotides matching TRBD2. The CDR3 totals 16 residues. The V segment lost 3 bases and the J segment 4 bases; nucleotides outside the gene matches: 12. Germline V gives CDR1 LNHNV, CDR2 YYDKDF (reference sequence). The CDR3 sequence is CATSSGSGQNGYEQYF. The DNA of the CDR3 is TGTGCCACCAGCAGCGGTAGCGGGCAGAATGGTTACGAGCAGTACTTC.

This chain links TRBV7-9 with TRBJ2-7, with 7 bases matching TRBD2. The germline V gene has CDR1 SEHNR and CDR2 FQNEAQ (reference sequence). The V segment lost 5 bases and the J segment 6 bases; nucleotides outside the gene matches: 16. The CDR3 sequence is 16 residues long. The CDR3 protein is CASSTVGLAVPTEQYF. CDR3 nucleotide sequence: TGTGCCAGCAGCACAGTCGGGCTAGCGGTTCCTACCGAGCAGTACTTC.